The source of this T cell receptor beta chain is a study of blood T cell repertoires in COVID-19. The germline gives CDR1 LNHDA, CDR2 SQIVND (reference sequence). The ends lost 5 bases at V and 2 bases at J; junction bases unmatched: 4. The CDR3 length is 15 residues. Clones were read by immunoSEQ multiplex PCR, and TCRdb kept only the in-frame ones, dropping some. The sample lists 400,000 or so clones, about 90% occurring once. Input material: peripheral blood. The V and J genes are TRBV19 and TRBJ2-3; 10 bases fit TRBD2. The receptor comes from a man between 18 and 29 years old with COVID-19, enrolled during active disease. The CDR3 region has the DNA TGTGCCAGTAGTTTTCTAGCGGGGGTCACAGATACGCAGTATTTT. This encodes CASSFLAGVTDTQYF.